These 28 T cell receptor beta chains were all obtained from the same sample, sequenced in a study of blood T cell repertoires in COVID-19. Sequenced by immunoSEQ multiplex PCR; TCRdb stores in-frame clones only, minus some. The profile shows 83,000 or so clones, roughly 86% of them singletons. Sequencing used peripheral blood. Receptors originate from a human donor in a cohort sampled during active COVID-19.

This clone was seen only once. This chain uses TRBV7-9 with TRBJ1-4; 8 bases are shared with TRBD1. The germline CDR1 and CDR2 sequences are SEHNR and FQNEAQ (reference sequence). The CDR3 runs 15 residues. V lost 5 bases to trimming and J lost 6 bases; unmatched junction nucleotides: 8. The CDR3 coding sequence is TGTGCCAGCAGCGCCGGACAGGGTATATATGAAAAACTGTTTTTT. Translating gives CASSAGQGIYEKLFF.

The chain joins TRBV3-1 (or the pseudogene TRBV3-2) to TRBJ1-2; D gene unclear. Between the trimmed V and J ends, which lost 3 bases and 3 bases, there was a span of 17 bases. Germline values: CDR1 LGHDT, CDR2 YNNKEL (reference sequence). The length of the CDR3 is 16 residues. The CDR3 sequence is CASSQAHLSRDYGYTF. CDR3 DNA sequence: TGTGCCAGCAGCCAGGCCCACTTGTCGAGGGACTATGGCTACACCTTC.

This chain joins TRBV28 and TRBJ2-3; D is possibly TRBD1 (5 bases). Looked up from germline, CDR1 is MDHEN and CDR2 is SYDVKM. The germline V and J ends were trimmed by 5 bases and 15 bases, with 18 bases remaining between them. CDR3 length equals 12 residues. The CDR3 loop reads CASSPQGRVEYF. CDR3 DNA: TGTGCCAGCAGTCCCCAGGGCCGGGTAGAATATTTT.

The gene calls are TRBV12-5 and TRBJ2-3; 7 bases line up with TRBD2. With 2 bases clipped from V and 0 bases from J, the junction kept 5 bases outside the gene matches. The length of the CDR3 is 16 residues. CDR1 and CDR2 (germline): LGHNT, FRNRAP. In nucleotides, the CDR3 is TGTGCTAGTGGTTTGATGACTAGCTCTAGCACAGATACGCAGTATTTT. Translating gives CASGLMTSSSTDTQYF. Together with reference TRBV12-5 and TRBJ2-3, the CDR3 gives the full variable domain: DARVTQTPRHKVTEMGQEVTMRCQPILGHNTVFWYRQTMMQGLELLAYFRNRAPLDDSGMPKDRFSAEMPDATLATLKIQPSEPRDSAVYFCASGLMTSSSTDTQYFGPGTRLTVL.

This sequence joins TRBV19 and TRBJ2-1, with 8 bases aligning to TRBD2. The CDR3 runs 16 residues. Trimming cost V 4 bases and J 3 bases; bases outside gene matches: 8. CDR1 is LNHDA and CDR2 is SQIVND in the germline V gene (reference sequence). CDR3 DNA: TGTGCCAGTAGTACCCGGACGGGGGGGCGCTACAATGAGCAGTTCTTC. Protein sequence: CASSTRTGGRYNEQFF. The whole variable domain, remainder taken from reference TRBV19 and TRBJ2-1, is DGGITQSPKYLFRKEGQNVTLSCEQNLNHDAMYWYRQDPGQGLRLIYYSQIVNDFQKGDIAEGYSVSREKKESFPLTVTSAQKNPTAFYLCASSTRTGGRYNEQFFGPGTRLTVL.

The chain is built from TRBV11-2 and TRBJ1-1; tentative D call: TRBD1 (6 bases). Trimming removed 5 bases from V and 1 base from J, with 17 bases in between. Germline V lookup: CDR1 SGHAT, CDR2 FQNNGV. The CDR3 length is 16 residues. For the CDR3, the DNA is TGTGCCAGCAGCCCGAGGGGGGGCGGAACGAACACTGAAGCTTTCTTT. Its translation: CASSPRGGGTNTEAFF.

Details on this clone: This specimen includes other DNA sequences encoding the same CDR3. The CDR3 coding sequence is TGTGCCAGCAGCCAACAGGGTTATGGCTACACCTTC. Protein sequence: CASSQQGYGYTF. The chain combines TRBV7-9 with TRBJ1-2, with a tentative D call TRBD1 (6 bases). CDR1 and CDR2 (germline): SEHNR, FQNEAQ (reference sequence). V gave up 5 bases and J gave up 5 bases, with 9 bases separating them. The CDR3 extends over 12 amino acids.

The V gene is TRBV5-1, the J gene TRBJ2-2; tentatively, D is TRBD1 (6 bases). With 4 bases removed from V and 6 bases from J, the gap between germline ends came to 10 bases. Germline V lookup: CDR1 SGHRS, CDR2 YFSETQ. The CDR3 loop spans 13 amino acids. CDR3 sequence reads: CASSPGTPGELFF. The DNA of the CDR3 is TGCGCCAGCAGCCCCGGGACACCCGGGGAGCTGTTTTTT.

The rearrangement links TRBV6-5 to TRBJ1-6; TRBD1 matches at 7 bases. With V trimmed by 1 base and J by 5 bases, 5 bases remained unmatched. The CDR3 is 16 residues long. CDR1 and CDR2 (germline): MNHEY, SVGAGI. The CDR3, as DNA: TGTGCCAGCAGTTACTACAGGGGTAGGAATAATTCACCCCTCCACTTT. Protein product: CASSYYRGRNNSPLHF.

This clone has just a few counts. Here the CDR3 reads CSASIAGGRGDTQYF. CDR3 bases: TGCAGTGCTAGTATAGCGGGGGGGCGTGGAGATACGCAGTATTTT. The genes are TRBV20-1 and TRBJ2-3; the match to TRBD2 covers 11 bases. From germline, CDR1 is DFQATT and CDR2 SNEGSKA (reference sequence). This CDR3 is 15 amino acids long. The V and J ends lost 3 bases and 5 bases, in that order; junction bases with no gene match: 7.

The DNA of the CDR3 is TGTGCCTTGGGGGGGGAAAACTCCTACGAGCAGTACTTC. Encoded protein: CALGGENSYEQYF. The chain combines TRBV6-5 with TRBJ2-7; 7 bases fit TRBD2. Per the germline V gene, CDR1 is MNHEY and CDR2 is SVGAGI. After removal of 11 bases from V and 0 bases from J, the junction contained 7 bases not matched to a gene. This CDR3 contains 13 residues.

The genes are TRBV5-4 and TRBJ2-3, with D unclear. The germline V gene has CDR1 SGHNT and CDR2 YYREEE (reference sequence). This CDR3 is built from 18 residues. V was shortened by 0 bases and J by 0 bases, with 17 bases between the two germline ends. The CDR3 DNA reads TGTGCCAGCAGCTTGGGTTTTGCGGTAGATCTCAGCACAGATACGCAGTATTTT. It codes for CASSLGFAVDLSTDTQYF.

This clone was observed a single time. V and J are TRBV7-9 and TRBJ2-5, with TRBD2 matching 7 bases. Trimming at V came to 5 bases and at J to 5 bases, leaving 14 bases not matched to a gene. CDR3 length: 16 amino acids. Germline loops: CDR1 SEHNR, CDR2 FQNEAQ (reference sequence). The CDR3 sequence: CASSLHPGLLGETQYF. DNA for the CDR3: TGTGCCAGCAGCCTACATCCGGGACTACTGGGGGAGACCCAGTACTTC. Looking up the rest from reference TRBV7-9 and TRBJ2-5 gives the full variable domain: DTGVSQNPRHKITKRGQNVTFRCDPISEHNRLYWYRQTLGQGPEFLTYFQNEAQLEKSRLLSDRFSAERPKGSFSTLEIQRTEQGDSAMYLCASSLHPGLLGETQYFGPGTRLLVL.

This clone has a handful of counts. The CDR3 DNA is TGTGCCAGCAGCTTTGACAGGGGATTCACTGAAGCTTTCTTT. The encoded protein is CASSFDRGFTEAFF. V is TRBV5-4 and J is TRBJ1-1; 8 bases align to TRBD1. The ends lost 2 bases at V and 4 bases at J; junction bases unmatched: 4. The CDR3 length is 14 residues. CDR1 SGHNT and CDR2 YYREEE come from the germline V gene (reference sequence).

CDR3 in amino acids: CASSKGLAGLSTDTQYF. CDR3 sequence (DNA): TGCGCCAGCAGCAAGGGACTAGCGGGGTTGAGCACAGATACGCAGTATTTT. This rearrangement joins TRBV5-1 to TRBJ2-3, with 13 bases matching TRBD2. The junction had 5 bases not matched to a gene; V was cut back by 4 bases and J by 0 bases. Germline assignment: CDR1 SGHRS and CDR2 YFSETQ. The CDR3 is made up of 17 amino acids.

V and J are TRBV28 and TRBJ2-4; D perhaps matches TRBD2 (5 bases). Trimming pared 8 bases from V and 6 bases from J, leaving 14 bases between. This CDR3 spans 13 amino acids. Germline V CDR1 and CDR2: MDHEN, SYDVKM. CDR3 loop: CASSDYVRNIQYF. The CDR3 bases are TGTGCCAGCTCAGACTATGTCAGAAACATTCAGTACTTC.

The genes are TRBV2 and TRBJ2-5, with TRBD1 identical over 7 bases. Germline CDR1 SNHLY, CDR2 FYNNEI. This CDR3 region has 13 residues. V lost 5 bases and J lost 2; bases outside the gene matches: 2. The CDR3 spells CASSTGQQETQYF. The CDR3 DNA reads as TGTGCCAGCAGTACGGGACAGCAAGAGACCCAGTACTTC.

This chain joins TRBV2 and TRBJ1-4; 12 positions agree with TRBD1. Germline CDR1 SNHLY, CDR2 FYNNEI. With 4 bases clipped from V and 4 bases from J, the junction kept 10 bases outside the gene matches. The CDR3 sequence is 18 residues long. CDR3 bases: TGTGCCAGCAGTGCGCATGGGGACAGGGGGCTGGGTAATGAAAAACTGTTTTTT. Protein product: CASSAHGDRGLGNEKLFF.

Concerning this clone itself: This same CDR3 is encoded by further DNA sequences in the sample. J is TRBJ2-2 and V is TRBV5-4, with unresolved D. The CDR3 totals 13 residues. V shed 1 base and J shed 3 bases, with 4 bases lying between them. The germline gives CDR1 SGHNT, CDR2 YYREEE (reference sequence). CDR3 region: CASSLTDTGELFF. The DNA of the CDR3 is TGTGCCAGCAGCTTGACGGACACCGGGGAGCTGTTTTTT.

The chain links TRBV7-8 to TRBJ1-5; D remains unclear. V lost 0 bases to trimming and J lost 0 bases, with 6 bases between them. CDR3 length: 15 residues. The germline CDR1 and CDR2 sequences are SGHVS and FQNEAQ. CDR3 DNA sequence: TGTGCCAGCAGCTTAGCCGTTAATAGCAATCAGCCCCAGCATTTT. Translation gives CASSLAVNSNQPQHF.

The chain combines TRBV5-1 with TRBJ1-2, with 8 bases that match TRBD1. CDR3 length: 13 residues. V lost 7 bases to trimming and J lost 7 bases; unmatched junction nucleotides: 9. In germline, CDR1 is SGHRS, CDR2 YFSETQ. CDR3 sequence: CASRQGKEGGYTF. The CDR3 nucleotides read TGCGCCAGCCGACAGGGGAAGGAGGGTGGCTACACCTTC.

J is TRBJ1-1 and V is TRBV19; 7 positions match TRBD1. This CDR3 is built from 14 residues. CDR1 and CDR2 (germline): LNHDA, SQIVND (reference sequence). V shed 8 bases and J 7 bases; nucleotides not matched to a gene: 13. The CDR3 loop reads CASYRGPRESEAFF. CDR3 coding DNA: TGTGCCAGTTACAGGGGTCCCCGGGAAAGTGAAGCTTTCTTT.

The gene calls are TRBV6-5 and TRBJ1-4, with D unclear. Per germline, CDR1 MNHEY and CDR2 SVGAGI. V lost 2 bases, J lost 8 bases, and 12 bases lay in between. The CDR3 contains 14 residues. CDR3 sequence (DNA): TGTGCCAGCAGTTACCTGACATCAATAGAAAAACTGTTTTTT. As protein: CASSYLTSIEKLFF.

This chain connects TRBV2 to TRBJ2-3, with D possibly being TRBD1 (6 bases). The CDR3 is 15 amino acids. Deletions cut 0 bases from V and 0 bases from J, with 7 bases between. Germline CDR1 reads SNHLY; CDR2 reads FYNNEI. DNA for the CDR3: TGTGCCAGCAGTGAAGCGGGGACAAGCACAGATACGCAGTATTTT. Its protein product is CASSEAGTSTDTQYF. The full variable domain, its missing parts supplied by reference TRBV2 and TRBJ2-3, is EPEVTQTPSHQVTQMGQEVILRCVPISNHLYFYWYRQILGQKVEFLVSFYNNEISEKSEIFDDQFSVERPDGSNFTLKIRSTKLEDSAMYFCASSEAGTSTDTQYFGPGTRLTVL.

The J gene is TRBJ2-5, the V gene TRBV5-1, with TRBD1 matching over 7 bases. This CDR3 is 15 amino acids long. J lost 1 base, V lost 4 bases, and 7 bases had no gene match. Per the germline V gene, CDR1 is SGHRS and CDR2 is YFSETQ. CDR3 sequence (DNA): TGCGCCAGCAGCACCCGACAGGGACCCCAAGAGACCCAGTACTTC. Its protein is CASSTRQGPQETQYF.

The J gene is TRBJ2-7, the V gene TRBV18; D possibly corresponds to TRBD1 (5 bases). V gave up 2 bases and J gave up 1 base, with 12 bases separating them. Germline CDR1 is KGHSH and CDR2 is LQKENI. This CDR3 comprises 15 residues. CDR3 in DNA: TGTGCCAGCTCACCAGGGGCAGGGCCGTCCTACGAGCAGTACTTC. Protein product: CASSPGAGPSYEQYF.

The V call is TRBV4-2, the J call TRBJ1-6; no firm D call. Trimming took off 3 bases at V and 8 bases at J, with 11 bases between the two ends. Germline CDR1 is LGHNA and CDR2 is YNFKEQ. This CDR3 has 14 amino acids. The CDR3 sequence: CASSQSREDSPLHF. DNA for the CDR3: TGTGCCAGCAGCCAGTCCCGGGAGGATTCACCCCTCCACTTT.

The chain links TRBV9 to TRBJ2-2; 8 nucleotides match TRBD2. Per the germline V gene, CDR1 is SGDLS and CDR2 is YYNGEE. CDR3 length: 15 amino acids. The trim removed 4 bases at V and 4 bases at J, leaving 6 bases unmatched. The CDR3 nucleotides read TGTGCCAGCAGCTCCGGGACTAGGGGCACCGGGGAGCTGTTTTTT. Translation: CASSSGTRGTGELFF. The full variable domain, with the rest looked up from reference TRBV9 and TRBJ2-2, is DSGVTQTPKHLITATGQRVTLRCSPRSGDLSVYWYQQSLDQGLQFLIQYYNGEERAKGNILERFSAQQFPDLHSELNLSSLELGDSALYFCASSSGTRGTGELFFGEGSRLTVL.